One sample yielded the 23 T cell receptor beta chains listed below, sequenced in a study of cytomegalovirus exposure and HLA in healthy donors. This PCR relied on a set of 60 Vbeta primers and 13 Jbeta primers. Sequenced by immunoSEQ multiplex PCR; TCRdb stores in-frame clones only, minus some. The sample lists some 120,000 clones; about four fifths were seen once. Material: PBMCs. The receptors stem from a man aged 25-40 years in good health and CMV-seropositive.

The chain uses TRBV6-6 and TRBJ2-3, with TRBD2 matching over 8 bases. The germline CDR1 and CDR2 sequences are MNHNY and SVGAGI (reference sequence). The ends lost 0 bases at V and 6 bases at J; junction bases unmatched: 5. The CDR3 has 15 amino acids. CDR3 sequence (DNA): TGTGCCAGCAGTTACTCGATTAGCGGGGTGGATACGCAGTATTTT. As protein: CASSYSISGVDTQYF.

This clone was detected a few times. J is TRBJ1-1 and V is TRBV2; the D gene is possibly TRBD1 (5 bases). Trimming shortened V by 7 bases and J by 0 bases, and 12 bases separated the two germline ends. CDR3 length: 14 residues. The germline gives CDR1 SNHLY, CDR2 FYNNEI. The CDR3 sequence is CASNRQYMNTEAFF. In DNA, the CDR3 is TGTGCCAGCAATAGACAGTACATGAACACTGAAGCTTTCTTT. Full variable domain (remainder filled in from reference TRBV2 and TRBJ1-1): EPEVTQTPSHQVTQMGQEVILRCVPISNHLYFYWYRQILGQKVEFLVSFYNNEISEKSEIFDDQFSVERPDGSNFTLKIRSTKLEDSAMYFCASNRQYMNTEAFFGQGTRLTVV.

The table lists this clone with a few counts. The chain couples TRBV5-1 to TRBJ2-1; 9 nucleotides match TRBD2. Germline-derived CDR1 and CDR2 are SGHRS and YFSETQ. This CDR3 contains 15 residues. V gave up 1 base and J gave up 5 bases; unmatched junction bases: 4. The CDR3 is CASSLRASGNNEQFF. The CDR3 DNA follows: TGCGCCAGCAGCTTGAGGGCTAGCGGGAACAATGAGCAGTTCTTC. The complete variable domain, with remaining parts taken from reference TRBV5-1 and TRBJ2-1, reads KAGVTQTPRYLIKTRGQQVTLSCSPISGHRSVSWYQQTPGQGLQFLFEYFSETQRNKGNFPGRFSGRQFSNSRSEMNVSTLELGDSALYLCASSLRASGNNEQFFGPGTRLTVL.

CDR3 DNA sequence: TGTGCCAGCAGTGAGAACACTCGGGCAGATACGCAGTATTTT. Translating gives CASSENTRADTQYF. The V and J genes are TRBV2 and TRBJ2-3; D uncertain. Germline V CDR1 and CDR2: SNHLY, FYNNEI. The ends were cut back, 3 bases at V and 4 bases at J, with 11 bases in the middle. This CDR3 region has 14 residues.

The chain couples TRBV5-1 to TRBJ1-2, with 9 bases aligning to TRBD1. The germline gives CDR1 SGHRS, CDR2 YFSETQ. The CDR3 spans 15 residues. The V and J ends lost 4 bases and 2 bases, in that order; junction bases with no gene match: 6. CDR3 amino acids: CASSLLGTGNYGYTF. The DNA of the CDR3 is TGCGCCAGCAGCCTCCTTGGGACAGGGAACTATGGCTACACCTTC.

The chain couples TRBV28 to TRBJ2-2; perhaps TRBD2 as D (6 bases). The CDR3 is 14 residues long. CDR1 and CDR2 (germline): MDHEN, SYDVKM. V shed 2 bases and J shed 4 bases, with 8 bases lying between them. CDR3 coding DNA: TGTGCCAGCAGTTTAGGAGGGATCACCGGGGAGCTGTTTTTT. Protein: CASSLGGITGELFF.

The chain uses TRBV11-2 and TRBJ1-3; tentatively, D is TRBD1 (5 bases). Germline-derived CDR1 and CDR2 are SGHAT and FQNNGV. The CDR3 runs to 13 residues. V was trimmed by 4 bases and J by 4 bases, leaving 8 bases between them. CDR3 DNA: TGTGCCAGCAGCTCCCGACAGGGAAACACCATATATTTT. Translated, it gives CASSSRQGNTIYF.

The chain has TRBV5-1 and TRBJ2-2, with 7 bases aligning to TRBD1. Trimming cost V 1 base and J 5 bases; bases outside gene matches: 5. The germline gives CDR1 SGHRS, CDR2 YFSETQ. This CDR3 spans 15 amino acids. This CDR3 is CASSLKGRGTGELFF. CDR3 sequence (DNA): TGCGCCAGCAGCTTGAAGGGCAGGGGGACCGGGGAGCTGTTTTTT.

The CDR3 DNA sequence: TGTGCCACCAGCAGAATAACAGGGGGGAACATTCAGTACTTC. Its protein is CATSRITGGNIQYF. This rearrangement joins TRBV15 to TRBJ2-4; TRBD1 matches 8 bases. CDR1 is LNHNV, CDR2 YYDKDF, per germline (reference sequence). This CDR3 is 14 amino acids long. The junction had 4 bases not matched to a gene; V was cut back by 2 bases and J by 7 bases.

The V gene is TRBV5-6, the J gene TRBJ2-7; TRBD2 is a possible D gene (6 bases). The CDR3 totals 13 residues. V was cut by 4 bases and J by 5 bases, with 13 bases left in between. Germline V lookup: CDR1 SGHDT, CDR2 YYEEEE. Here the CDR3 reads CASSRSGFDEQYF. The CDR3 DNA reads as TGTGCCAGCAGCCGTAGCGGATTTGACGAGCAGTACTTC. Complete variable domain (other parts from reference TRBV5-6 and TRBJ2-7): DAGVTQSPTHLIKTRGQQVTLRCSPKSGHDTVSWYQQALGQGPQFIFQYYEEEERQRGNFPDRFSGHQFPNYSSELNVNALLLGDSALYLCASSRSGFDEQYFGPGTRLTVT.

This chain connects TRBV7-3 to TRBJ2-1, with D tentatively TRBD2 (5 bases). The CDR3 extends over 13 amino acids. Germline V lookup: CDR1 SGHTA, CDR2 FQGTGA. V was cut by 10 bases and J by 3 bases, with 13 bases left in between. DNA for the CDR3: TGTGCCATATGGGCGGGCGACTACAATGAGCAGTTCTTC. This translates into CAIWAGDYNEQFF.

This sequence joins TRBV10-1 and TRBJ2-7, with D possibly matching TRBD2 (7 bases). CDR1 is WNHNN, CDR2 SYGVQD, per germline (reference sequence). CDR3 length: 14 amino acids. The V gene lost 9 bases and the J gene lost 4 bases, with 19 bases spanning the gap. The CDR3 reads CASTPWGGQYEQYV. In DNA form, the CDR3 reads TGCGCCAGTACTCCGTGGGGGGGCCAGTACGAGCAGTACGTC.

There are a few counts of this clone. The rearrangement uses TRBV7-3 and TRBJ2-7; 8 bases fit TRBD1. V trimming: 2 bases; J trimming: 3 bases; junction bases outside the gene matches: 6. Germline V gene sequence: CDR1 SGHTA, CDR2 FQGTGA. The CDR3 is 15 amino acids. CDR3 in DNA: TGTGCCAGCAGCTTACAGACAGGGGTGGGCTACGAGCAGTACTTC. It is translated as CASSLQTGVGYEQYF.

V usage is TRBV5-1 and J usage is TRBJ2-7; TRBD1 agrees at 9 bases. The V gene's germline CDR1 is SGHRS and CDR2 YFSETQ. The CDR3 is made up of 14 amino acids. The trim removed 7 bases at V and 5 bases at J, leaving 10 bases unmatched. CDR3 protein: CASHPGQGGDEQYV. CDR3 sequence (DNA): TGCGCCAGCCACCCGGGACAGGGAGGTGACGAGCAGTACGTC.

The rearrangement uses TRBV7-9 and TRBJ2-3, with D possibly TRBD2 on 5 matching bases. The CDR3 totals 11 residues. Germline-derived CDR1 and CDR2 are SEHNR and FQNEAQ (reference sequence). V lost 1 base to trimming and J lost 13 bases, with 9 bases between them. CDR3 in DNA: TGTGCCAGCAGCTTAGGGCACGGGGAGTATTTT. Translating gives CASSLGHGEYF.

V is TRBV6-5 and J is TRBJ2-1, with no clear D. CDR1 is MNHEY, CDR2 SVGAGI, per germline. This CDR3 is 13 amino acids long. With 2 bases removed from V and 5 bases from J, the gap between germline ends came to 7 bases. The CDR3 loop reads CASSYTRNNEQFF. The DNA for the CDR3 is TGTGCCAGCAGTTACACGAGAAACAATGAGCAGTTCTTC.

The chain recombines TRBV4-1 with TRBJ2-7, with TRBD1 identical over 7 bases. Germline loops: CDR1 MGHRA, CDR2 YSYEKL. Losses at the gene ends were 3 bases for V and 2 bases for J; bases not matched to a gene: 7. This CDR3 has 15 amino acids. CDR3 coding DNA: TGCGCCAGCAGCCACCTAACAGGGGCCGCCTACGAGCAGTACTTC. It translates to CASSHLTGAAYEQYF.

V is TRBV10-1 and J is TRBJ2-7; a weak D match, TRBD1 (5 bases). The V and J ends lost 3 bases and 2 bases respectively, with 11 bases between them. Germline CDR1 and CDR2: WNHNN and SYGVQD (reference sequence). The CDR3 extends over 14 amino acids. The CDR3 bases are TGCGCCAGCAGTGAAGGAGTGGGGCCCTACGAGCAGTACTTC. Its protein is CASSEGVGPYEQYF.

The chain links TRBV5-4 to TRBJ2-7; D is perhaps TRBD2 (5 bases). The V gene's germline CDR1 is SGHNT and CDR2 YYREEE (reference sequence). The length of the CDR3 is 14 residues. The germline V and J ends were trimmed by 4 bases and 0 bases, with 11 bases remaining between them. CDR3 protein: CASSDVGSSYEQYV. The CDR3 DNA is TGTGCCAGCAGCGATGTAGGGAGCTCCTACGAGCAGTACGTC.

This chain uses TRBV9 with TRBJ2-1; 11 positions match TRBD2. CDR1 SGDLS and CDR2 YYNGEE come from the germline V gene. The CDR3 spans 16 residues. Unmatched junction bases numbered 4, after V lost 3 bases and J lost 2 bases. The chain's CDR3 is CASSDLSGRAYNEQFF. As DNA, the CDR3 is TGTGCCAGCAGCGACCTTAGCGGGAGGGCCTACAATGAGCAGTTCTTC.

The genes are TRBV28 and TRBJ1-2; D uncertain. The CDR3 is made up of 14 amino acids. V dropped 5 bases and J dropped 2 bases, with 12 bases sitting between them. Germline V CDR1 and CDR2: MDHEN, SYDVKM. DNA for the CDR3: TGTGCCAGCAGTCCTTCCTATTCCAACTATGGCTACACCTTC. Its protein is CASSPSYSNYGYTF.

The chain links TRBV11-2 to TRBJ2-2; D call uncertain. V lost 4 bases, J lost 0 bases, and 18 bases lay in between. The CDR3 sequence is 18 residues long. In germline, CDR1 is SGHAT, CDR2 FQNNGV. CDR3 in amino acids: CASSSRPPSDTNTGELFF. DNA of the CDR3: TGTGCCAGCAGCTCCCGCCCCCCCAGCGATACGAACACCGGGGAGCTGTTTTTT.

The rearrangement links TRBV6-6 to TRBJ2-7; weak D call: TRBD2 (5 bases). Germline-derived CDR1 and CDR2 are MNHNY and SVGAGI (reference sequence). The CDR3 contains 14 residues. The V end was cut by 0 bases, the J end by 0 bases, with 6 bases between. CDR3 sequence: CASSYSTTSYEQYV. CDR3 coding DNA: TGTGCCAGCAGTTACTCGACTACCTCCTACGAGCAGTACGTC.